What follows describes a single TCR beta chain. Method: immunoSEQ multiplex PCR; TCRdb's copy keeps in-frame clones and lacks some. The table includes 400,000 to 450,000 clones, around 90% detected once. This sample was included in a study of control samples from healthy donors and cancer patients. V was trimmed by 8 bases and J by 0 bases, leaving 14 bases between them. CDR1 MDHEN and CDR2 SYDVKM come from the germline V gene. CDR3 length: 15 amino acids. The material sequenced was PBMCs. The chain links TRBV28 to TRBJ1-3; D is uncertain. The clonotype originates from a man aged 40-49 years with head and neck cancer. The chain's CDR3 is CASFTKKSSGNTIYF. CDR3 nucleotides: TGTGCCAGCTTTACCAAGAAGAGCTCTGGAAACACCATATATTTT.